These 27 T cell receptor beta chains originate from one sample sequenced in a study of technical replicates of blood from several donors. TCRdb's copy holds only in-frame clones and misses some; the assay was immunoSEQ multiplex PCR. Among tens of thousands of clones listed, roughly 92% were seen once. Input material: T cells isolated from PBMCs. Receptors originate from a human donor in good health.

The CDR3 region is CASSRDSSTDTQYF. For the CDR3, the DNA is TGTGCCAGCTCTCGGGACAGCAGCACAGATACGCAGTATTTT. The rearrangement joins TRBV18 to TRBJ2-3; 7 positions agree with TRBD1. This CDR3 is built from 14 residues. CDR1 and CDR2 from the germline V gene are KGHSH and LQKENI. V dropped 6 bases and J dropped 0; count of bases not matched to a gene: 3.

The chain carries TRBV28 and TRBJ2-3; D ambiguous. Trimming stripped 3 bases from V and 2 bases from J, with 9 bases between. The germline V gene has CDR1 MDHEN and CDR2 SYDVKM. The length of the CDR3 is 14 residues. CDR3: CASSFSDFTDTQYF. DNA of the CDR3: TGTGCCAGCAGTTTCTCCGACTTCACAGATACGCAGTATTTT.

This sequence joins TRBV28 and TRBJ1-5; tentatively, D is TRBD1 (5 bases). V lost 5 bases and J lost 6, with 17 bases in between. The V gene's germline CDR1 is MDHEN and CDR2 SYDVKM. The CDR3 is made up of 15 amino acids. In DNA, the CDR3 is TGTGCCAGCAGTCCCGACCATGGGGGAGGTCAGCCCCAGCATTTT. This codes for CASSPDHGGGQPQHF.

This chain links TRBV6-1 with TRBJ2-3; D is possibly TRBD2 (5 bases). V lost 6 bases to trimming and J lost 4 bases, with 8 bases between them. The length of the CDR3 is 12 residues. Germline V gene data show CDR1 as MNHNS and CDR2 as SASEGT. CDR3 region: CASSPGADTQYF. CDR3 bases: TGTGCCAGCAGCCCCGGGGCAGATACGCAGTATTTT.

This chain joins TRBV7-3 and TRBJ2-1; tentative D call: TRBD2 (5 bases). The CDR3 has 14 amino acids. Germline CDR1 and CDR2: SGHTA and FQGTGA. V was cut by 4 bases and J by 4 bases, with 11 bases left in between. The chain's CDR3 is CASSSLGDYNEQFF. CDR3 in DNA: TGTGCCAGCAGCTCCCTCGGGGATTACAATGAGCAGTTCTTC.

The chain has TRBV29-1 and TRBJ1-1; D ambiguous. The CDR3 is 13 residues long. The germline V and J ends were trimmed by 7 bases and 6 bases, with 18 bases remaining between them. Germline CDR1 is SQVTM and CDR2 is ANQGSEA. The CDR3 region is CSGGFNDPPEAFF. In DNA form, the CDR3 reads TGCAGCGGAGGGTTTAATGACCCACCTGAAGCTTTCTTT.

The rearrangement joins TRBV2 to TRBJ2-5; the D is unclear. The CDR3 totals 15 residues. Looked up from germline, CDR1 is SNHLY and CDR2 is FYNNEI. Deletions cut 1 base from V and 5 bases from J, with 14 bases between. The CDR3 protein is CASSEGHRPEETQYF. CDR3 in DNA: TGTGCCAGCAGTGAAGGGCACCGGCCGGAGGAGACCCAGTACTTC. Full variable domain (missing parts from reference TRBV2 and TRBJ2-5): EPEVTQTPSHQVTQMGQEVILRCVPISNHLYFYWYRQILGQKVEFLVSFYNNEISEKSEIFDDQFSVERPDGSNFTLKIRSTKLEDSAMYFCASSEGHRPEETQYFGPGTRLLVL.

Here the CDR3 reads CATSRGLGLAGETQYF. The DNA for the CDR3 is TGTGCCACCAGCAGAGGGTTGGGACTAGCGGGAGAGACCCAGTACTTC. V is TRBV15 and J is TRBJ2-5, with 12 bases matching TRBD2. The CDR3 consists of 16 residues. Germline CDR1 LNHNV, CDR2 YYDKDF (reference sequence). Trimming cost V 1 base and J 4 bases; bases outside gene matches: 4.

The CDR3 here is CASSLPTGTGTPHEQFF. For the CDR3, the DNA is TGTGCCAGCAGCTTACCCACCGGGACAGGGACCCCCCATGAGCAGTTCTTC. The V gene is TRBV7-9, the J gene TRBJ2-1; 9 bases map to TRBD1. This CDR3 has 17 amino acids. Germline loops: CDR1 SEHNR, CDR2 FQNEAQ (reference sequence). V lost 2 bases, J lost 8 bases, and 13 bases stayed unmatched. The complete variable domain, with remaining parts taken from reference TRBV7-9 and TRBJ2-1, reads DTGVSQNPRHKITKRGQNVTFRCDPISEHNRLYWYRQTLGQGPEFLTYFQNEAQLEKSRLLSDRFSAERPKGSFSTLEIQRTEQGDSAMYLCASSLPTGTGTPHEQFFGPGTRLTVL.

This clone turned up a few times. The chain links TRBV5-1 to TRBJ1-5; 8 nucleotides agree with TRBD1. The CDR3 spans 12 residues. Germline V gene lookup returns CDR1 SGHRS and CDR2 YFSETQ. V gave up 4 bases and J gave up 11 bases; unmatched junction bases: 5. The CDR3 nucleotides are TGCGCCAGCAGCAACGAGACAGGGGCCCAGCATTTT. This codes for CASSNETGAQHF.

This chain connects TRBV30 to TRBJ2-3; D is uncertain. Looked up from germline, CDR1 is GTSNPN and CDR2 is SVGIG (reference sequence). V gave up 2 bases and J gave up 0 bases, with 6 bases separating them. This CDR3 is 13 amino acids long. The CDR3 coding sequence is TGTGCCTGGAGTATCTCCAGCACAGATACGCAGTATTTT. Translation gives CAWSISSTDTQYF.

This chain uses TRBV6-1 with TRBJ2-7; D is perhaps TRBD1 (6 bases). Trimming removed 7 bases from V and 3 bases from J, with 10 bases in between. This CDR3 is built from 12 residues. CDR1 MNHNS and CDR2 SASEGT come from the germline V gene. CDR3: CASKQGFYEQYF. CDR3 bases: TGTGCCAGCAAACAGGGATTCTACGAGCAGTACTTC.

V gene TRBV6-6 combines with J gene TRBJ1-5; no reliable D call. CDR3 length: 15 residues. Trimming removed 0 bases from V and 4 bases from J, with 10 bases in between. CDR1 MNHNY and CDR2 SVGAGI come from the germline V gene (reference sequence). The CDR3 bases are TGTGCCAGCAGTTACTCCAATCTGGCTAATCAGCCCCAGCATTTT. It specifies CASSYSNLANQPQHF.

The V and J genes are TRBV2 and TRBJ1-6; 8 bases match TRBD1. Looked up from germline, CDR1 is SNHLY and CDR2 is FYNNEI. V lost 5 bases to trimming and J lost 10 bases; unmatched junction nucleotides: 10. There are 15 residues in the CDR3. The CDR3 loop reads CASSKETGEYSPLHF. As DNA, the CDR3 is TGTGCCAGCAGTAAAGAGACAGGGGAATACTCACCCCTCCACTTT.

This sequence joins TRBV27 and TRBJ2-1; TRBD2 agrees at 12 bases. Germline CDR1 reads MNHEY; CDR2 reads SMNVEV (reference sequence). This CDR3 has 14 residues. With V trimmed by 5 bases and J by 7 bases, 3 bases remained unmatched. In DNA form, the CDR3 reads TGTGCCAGCAGTGACGGGACTAGCGGGAATGAGCAGTTCTTC. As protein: CASSDGTSGNEQFF.

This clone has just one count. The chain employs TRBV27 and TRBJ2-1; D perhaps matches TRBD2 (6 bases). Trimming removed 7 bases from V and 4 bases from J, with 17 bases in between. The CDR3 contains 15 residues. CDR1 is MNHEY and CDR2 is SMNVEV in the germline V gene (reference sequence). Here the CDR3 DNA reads TGTGCCAGCACCCTGCGGGCGGGACCTTACAATGAGCAGTTCTTC. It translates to CASTLRAGPYNEQFF.

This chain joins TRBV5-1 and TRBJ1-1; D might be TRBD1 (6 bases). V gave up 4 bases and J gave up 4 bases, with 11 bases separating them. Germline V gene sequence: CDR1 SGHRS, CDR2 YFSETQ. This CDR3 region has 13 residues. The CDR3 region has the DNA TGCGCCAGCAGCCGGGAAGGGGGCACTGAAGCTTTCTTT. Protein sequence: CASSREGGTEAFF.

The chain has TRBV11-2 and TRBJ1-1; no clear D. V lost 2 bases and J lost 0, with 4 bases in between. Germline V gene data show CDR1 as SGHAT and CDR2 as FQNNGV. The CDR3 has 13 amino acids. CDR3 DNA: TGTGCCAGCAGCTTACAAATGAACACTGAAGCTTTCTTT. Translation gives CASSLQMNTEAFF.

CDR3 amino acids: CSADLNTEAFF. CDR3 nucleotide sequence: TGCAGCGCCGACTTGAACACTGAAGCTTTCTTT. The V call is TRBV29-1, the J call TRBJ1-1, with no clear D. V shed 7 bases and J shed 0 bases, with 6 bases lying between them. Per the germline V gene, CDR1 is SQVTM and CDR2 is ANQGSEA. The CDR3 is made up of 11 amino acids.

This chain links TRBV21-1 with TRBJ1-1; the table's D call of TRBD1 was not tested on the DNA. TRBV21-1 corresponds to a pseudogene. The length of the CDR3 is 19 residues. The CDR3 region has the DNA TGTGCCAGTATACCACGAGGAACAGGGGGCTCCTCGAGGCCTCTTGAAGCTTTCTTT. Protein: CASIPRGTGGSSRPLEAFF.

The CDR3, as DNA: TGCGCCAGCAGCGTACGGACTAGCGGGAGAGGGAACACAGATACGCAGTATTTT. This gives the protein CASSVRTSGRGNTDTQYF. The genes are TRBV5-1 and TRBJ2-3; 13 bases fit TRBD2. Germline V gene data show CDR1 as SGHRS and CDR2 as YFSETQ. After removal of 4 bases from V and 2 bases from J, the junction contained 10 bases not matched to a gene. CDR3 length: 18 amino acids.

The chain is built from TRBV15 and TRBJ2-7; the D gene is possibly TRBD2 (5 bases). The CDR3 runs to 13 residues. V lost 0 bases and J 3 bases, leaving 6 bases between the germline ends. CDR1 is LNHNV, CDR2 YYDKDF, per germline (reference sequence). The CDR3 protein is CATSREEDYEQYF. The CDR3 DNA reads TGTGCCACCAGCAGAGAGGAGGACTACGAGCAGTACTTC.

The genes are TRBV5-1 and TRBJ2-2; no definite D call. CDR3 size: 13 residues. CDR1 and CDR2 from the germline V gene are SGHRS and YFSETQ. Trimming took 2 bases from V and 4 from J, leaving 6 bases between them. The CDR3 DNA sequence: TGCGCCAGCAGCTTAATTATCACCGGGGAGCTGTTTTTT. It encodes CASSLIITGELFF.

CDR3 loop: CASSERAPGQGNTEAFF. The DNA for the CDR3 is TGTGCCAGCAGCGAGAGAGCACCGGGACAGGGAAACACTGAAGCTTTCTTT. The chain links TRBV5-6 to TRBJ1-1; 9 nucleotides agree with TRBD1. V lost 4 bases to trimming and J lost 2 bases; unmatched junction nucleotides: 12. The CDR3 sequence is 17 residues long. CDR1 is SGHDT and CDR2 is YYEEEE in the germline V gene.

As DNA, the CDR3 is TGCGCCAGCAGCTTGCTAGCGGGGGGCACAGATACGCAGTATTTT. Amino acids: CASSLLAGGTDTQYF. The gene calls are TRBV5-1 and TRBJ2-3, with TRBD2 matching 10 bases. CDR1 is SGHRS, CDR2 YFSETQ, per germline. There are 15 residues in the CDR3. V shed 1 base, J shed 1 base, and the junction held 0 bases outside the gene matches.

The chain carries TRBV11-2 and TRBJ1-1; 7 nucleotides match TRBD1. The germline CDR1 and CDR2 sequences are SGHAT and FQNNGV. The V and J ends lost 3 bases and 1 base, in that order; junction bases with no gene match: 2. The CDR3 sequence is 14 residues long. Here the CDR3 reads CASSLGTANTEAFF. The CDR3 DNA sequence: TGTGCCAGCAGCTTGGGGACAGCGAACACTGAAGCTTTCTTT.

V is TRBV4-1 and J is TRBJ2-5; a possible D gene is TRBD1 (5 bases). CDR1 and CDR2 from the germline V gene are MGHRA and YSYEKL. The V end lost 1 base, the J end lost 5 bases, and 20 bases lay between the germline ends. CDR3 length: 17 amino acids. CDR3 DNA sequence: TGCGCCAGCAGCCAAGGGTTAAGGGGTAGTTTAGAGGAGACCCAGTACTTC. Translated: CASSQGLRGSLEETQYF.